Following are 32 T cell receptor beta chains from one sample sequenced in a study of control samples from healthy donors and cancer patients. Assay used: immunoSEQ multiplex PCR; TCRdb lists only in-frame clones, some missing. Of 390,000 or so clones listed, approximately 92% were seen once; the top ten hold just under 6.5%. The sample comprised PBMCs. Receptors originate from a man aged 40-50 years with head and neck cancer.

This chain joins TRBV6-2 or TRBV6-3 and TRBJ1-5, with a tentative D call TRBD1 (5 bases). Trimming removed 1 base from V and 4 bases from J, with 11 bases in between. The CDR3 consists of 15 residues. Germline V lookup: CDR1 MNHEY, CDR2 SVGEGT. The CDR3 sequence is CASSYFGHSNQPQHF. The CDR3 nucleotides are TGTGCCAGCAGTTACTTCGGACACTCTAATCAGCCCCAGCATTTT.

The chain combines TRBV19 with TRBJ1-2; 7 bases fit TRBD1. The CDR3 length is 15 residues. The V segment lost 5 bases and the J segment 1 base; nucleotides outside the gene matches: 7. The V gene's germline CDR1 is LNHDA and CDR2 SQIVND (reference sequence). The CDR3 DNA reads TGTGCCAGTAGTGCGGGGACAGCGGGTAACTATGGCTACACCTTC. It is translated as CASSAGTAGNYGYTF.

The chain uses TRBV5-4 and TRBJ1-1; no firm D call. Looked up from germline, CDR1 is SGHNT and CDR2 is YYREEE (reference sequence). V gave up 3 bases and J gave up 2 bases, with 11 bases separating them. This CDR3 has 14 residues. CDR3 protein: CASSYRVPNTEAFF. The CDR3 region has the DNA TGTGCCAGCAGCTACCGGGTCCCAAACACTGAAGCTTTCTTT.

The sample holds one count of this clone. This chain connects TRBV7-2 to TRBJ1-1; no definite D call. This CDR3 spans 14 amino acids. In germline, CDR1 is SGHTA, CDR2 FQGNSA. Trimming stripped 3 bases from V and 6 bases from J, with 14 bases between. CDR3 residues: CASSFAPQVAEAFF. Written as DNA, the CDR3 is TGTGCCAGCAGCTTCGCGCCTCAGGTGGCTGAAGCTTTCTTT.

The genes are TRBV3-1 (or the pseudogene TRBV3-2) and TRBJ2-3; D may be TRBD1 (6 bases). Between the trimmed V and J ends, which lost 5 bases and 1 base, there was a span of 13 bases. The CDR3 extends over 15 amino acids. Per germline, CDR1 LGHDT and CDR2 YNNKEL (reference sequence). CDR3 sequence (DNA): TGTGCCAGCAGCACAACAGGGTTTGGCACAGATACGCAGTATTTT. Its protein is CASSTTGFGTDTQYF.

The J gene is TRBJ1-3, the V gene TRBV6-5; D perhaps matches TRBD1 (6 bases). V was shortened by 0 bases and J by 0 bases, with 9 bases between the two germline ends. The germline V gene encodes CDR1 MNHEY and CDR2 SVGAGI. This CDR3 has 16 residues. The CDR3 region is CASSYSTGPSGNTIYF. CDR3 bases: TGTGCCAGCAGTTACTCGACAGGACCCTCTGGAAACACCATATATTTT.

The chain couples TRBV9 to TRBJ2-3, with D maybe TRBD1 (5 bases). The V end was cut by 3 bases, the J end by 3 bases, with 17 bases between. Germline CDR1 is SGDLS and CDR2 is YYNGEE. The CDR3 runs to 16 residues. The CDR3 nucleotides read TGTGCCAGCAGCGCCCTGGGTAGGGGTGGGACAGATACGCAGTATTTT. Encoded protein: CASSALGRGGTDTQYF.

The gene calls are TRBV7-6 and TRBJ2-1; D is unresolved. Trimming left V 6 bases short and J 9 bases short, with 15 bases between. Germline loops: CDR1 SGHVS, CDR2 FNYEAQ. The CDR3 contains 13 residues. DNA of the CDR3: TGTGCCAGCAGTTCGGTATTGGACCGTGAGCAGTTCTTC. Translated: CASSSVLDREQFF. Full variable domain (missing parts from reference TRBV7-6 and TRBJ2-1): GAGVSQSPRYKVTKRGQDVALRCDPISGHVSLYWYRQALGQGPEFLTYFNYEAQQDKSGLPNDRFSAERPEGSISTLTIQRTEQRDSAMYRCASSSVLDREQFFGPGTRLTVL.

This clone was seen only once. The gene calls are TRBV12-3 or TRBV12-4 and TRBJ2-7; D is unresolved. The V and J ends lost 3 bases and 4 bases respectively, with 7 bases between them. The CDR3 runs 12 residues. The DNA of the CDR3 is TGTGCCAGCAGTTTTTCCAGATACGAGCAGTACTTC. Translation: CASSFSRYEQYF.

The chain is built from TRBV5-4 and TRBJ1-2, with 11 bases that match TRBD1. The CDR3 is 14 amino acids. The germline V gene has CDR1 SGHNT and CDR2 YYREEE (reference sequence). J gave up 6 bases and V 2 bases, and 3 bases lay outside the gene matches. Here the CDR3 DNA reads TGTGCCAGCAGCTTTTTGGGACAGGGGGATGGCTACACCTTC. Translation gives CASSFLGQGDGYTF.

This clone has a single count. This chain joins TRBV6-5 and TRBJ1-2, with TRBD1 identical over 10 bases. With 6 bases clipped from V and 6 bases from J, the junction kept 10 bases outside the gene matches. Per the germline V gene, CDR1 is MNHEY and CDR2 is SVGAGI. The CDR3 has 15 amino acids. Here the CDR3 DNA reads TGTGCCAGCAGACACGACAGGGGGCGCATTAATGGCTACACCTTC. Translating gives CASRHDRGRINGYTF.

This chain connects TRBV7-2 to TRBJ2-7; D unclear. Looked up from germline, CDR1 is SGHTA and CDR2 is FQGNSA. There are 13 residues in the CDR3. V gave up 5 bases and J gave up 5 bases, with 13 bases separating them. In DNA form, the CDR3 reads TGTGCCAGCAGCCCCCTCGGATTGAACGAGCAGTACTTC. Translation: CASSPLGLNEQYF.

This rearrangement joins TRBV5-6 to TRBJ2-1; D tentatively fits TRBD1 or TRBD2 (5 bases each). The germline gives CDR1 SGHDT, CDR2 YYEEEE. The CDR3 loop spans 12 amino acids. V lost 0 bases, J lost 9 bases, and 7 bases lay in between. The CDR3 spells CASSLGGAEQFF. In DNA, the CDR3 is TGTGCCAGCAGCTTGGGAGGGGCTGAGCAGTTCTTC.

In this sample, this clone turned up once. This chain joins TRBV27 and TRBJ1-1, with D possibly being TRBD1 (5 bases). V was trimmed by 1 base and J by 1 base, leaving 10 bases between them. CDR3 length: 15 residues. Germline V gene sequence: CDR1 MNHEY, CDR2 SMNVEV (reference sequence). CDR3 residues: CASSLYAGPNTEAFF. The DNA for the CDR3 is TGTGCCAGCAGTTTATATGCAGGGCCGAACACTGAAGCTTTCTTT.

Concerning this clone: At one boundary the junction diverges from the germline segment, which might be a read error. This chain uses TRBV5-1 with TRBJ2-2; D ambiguous. The germline CDR1 and CDR2 sequences are SGHRS and YFSETQ. The CDR3 is 13 residues long. The CDR3 protein is CASSLAATRELFF. The CDR3 DNA sequence: TGCGCCAGCAGCTTGGCAGCCACCCGGGAGCTGTTTTTT.

The chain's CDR3 is CASSQDKSCRPIYSNQPQHF. CDR3 bases: TGTGCCAGCAGCCAAGATAAGTCATGCCGACCTATATATAGCAATCAGCCCCAGCATTTT. The genes are TRBV3-1 (or the pseudogene TRBV3-2) and TRBJ1-5; unclear D gene. The CDR3 is made up of 20 amino acids. V lost 0 bases and J 0 bases, leaving 21 bases between the germline ends. Germline CDR1 LGHDT, CDR2 YNNKEL (reference sequence).

The table lists this clone with a few counts. The rearrangement joins TRBV7-3 to TRBJ2-3; D is unclear. CDR1 and CDR2 (germline): SGHTA, FQGTGA. The CDR3 contains 13 residues. Trimming stripped 5 bases from V and 6 bases from J, with 12 bases between. CDR3: CASSPRPWDTQYF. CDR3 DNA sequence: TGTGCCAGCAGCCCCCGTCCCTGGGATACGCAGTATTTT.

The CDR3 DNA reads as TGCGCCAGCAGCCAGGGGCTTGCAACTAATGAAAAACTGTTTTTT. This sequence encodes CASSQGLATNEKLFF. This chain uses TRBV4-3 with TRBJ1-4; D might be TRBD1 (5 bases). The length of the CDR3 is 15 residues. Trimming took 3 bases from V and 0 from J, leaving 8 bases between them. Germline values: CDR1 LGHNA, CDR2 YSLEER.

The rearrangement joins TRBV20-1 to TRBJ2-2; 9 bases agree with TRBD1. The ends lost 3 bases at V and 5 bases at J; junction bases unmatched: 10. CDR3 size: 16 residues. CDR1 is DFQATT, CDR2 SNEGSKA, per germline (reference sequence). Written as DNA, the CDR3 is TGCAGTGCTAGTAGGGGAGACAGGGGGAGGACCGGGGAGCTGTTTTTT. Its protein is CSASRGDRGRTGELFF.

This rearrangement joins TRBV7-3 to TRBJ1-1, with D unresolved. V gave up 5 bases and J gave up 5 bases, with 15 bases separating them. This CDR3 is 14 amino acids long. Germline values: CDR1 SGHTA, CDR2 FQGTGA. This CDR3 reads CASSPSGWSTEAFF. CDR3 bases: TGTGCCAGCAGCCCCTCGGGTTGGAGTACTGAAGCTTTCTTT.

In nucleotides, the CDR3 is TGTGCCAGTAGTATTCAACCCCAGGGCTACGGGGCCAACGTCCTGACTTTC. It yields the protein CASSIQPQGYGANVLTF. This chain links TRBV19 with TRBJ2-6, with D tentatively TRBD1 (5 bases). V was clipped by 3 bases and J by 4 bases, with 16 bases between them. Germline V CDR1 and CDR2: LNHDA, SQIVND (reference sequence). CDR3 size: 17 residues.

This clone was seen once. The V call is TRBV24-1, the J call TRBJ1-4; the D is unclear. CDR3 size: 14 residues. Germline loops: CDR1 KGHDR, CDR2 SFDVKD. Trimming took off 4 bases at V and 7 bases at J, with 12 bases between the two ends. The CDR3 sequence: CATSDPSVPEKLFF. As DNA, the CDR3 is TGTGCCACCAGTGACCCCTCTGTACCTGAAAAACTGTTTTTT.

The chain uses TRBV6-2 or TRBV6-3 and TRBJ2-4; 9 bases agree with TRBD1. The CDR3 has 18 amino acids. With V trimmed by 0 bases and J by 0 bases, 6 bases remained unmatched. CDR1 is MNHEY and CDR2 is SVGEGT in the germline V gene. The CDR3 nucleotides are TGTGCCAGCAGTTACTCGATTGGGACAGGGCGAGCCAAAAACATTCAGTACTTC. As protein: CASSYSIGTGRAKNIQYF.

The chain uses TRBV6-5 and TRBJ2-5; D is uncertain. Germline CDR1 reads MNHEY; CDR2 reads SVGAGI. CDR3 length: 15 residues. V shed 2 bases and J shed 2 bases, with 12 bases lying between them. CDR3 in amino acids: CASSYGGTVQETQYF. Here the CDR3 DNA reads TGTGCCAGCAGTTACGGTGGTACTGTTCAAGAGACCCAGTACTTC.

The chain uses TRBV29-1 and TRBJ1-6, with 9 bases lining up with TRBD1. Trimming took 6 bases from V and 6 from J; bases not matched to a gene: 6. Germline V gene data show CDR1 as SQVTM and CDR2 as ANQGSEA. The CDR3 is made up of 14 amino acids. In DNA form, the CDR3 reads TGCAGCGTCGGTACAGGGGGCGGTAATTCACCCCTCCACTTT. Protein sequence: CSVGTGGGNSPLHF.

The chain couples TRBV6-6 to TRBJ1-6; a weak D match, TRBD1 (6 bases). Trimming cost V 5 bases and J 0 bases, with 17 bases left between them. The CDR3 is made up of 18 amino acids. The germline V gene has CDR1 MNHNY and CDR2 SVGAGI (reference sequence). The CDR3, as DNA: TGTGCCAGCAGTCCAGAGGGGGGGCGAAGCTCCTATAATTCACCCCTCCACTTT. Translation: CASSPEGGRSSYNSPLHF.

The V call is TRBV11-3, the J call TRBJ2-5, with D possibly called TRBD1 or TRBD2 (5 bases each). The CDR3 contains 15 residues. Germline loops: CDR1 SGHNT, CDR2 YENEEA. V was trimmed by 1 base and J by 0 bases, leaving 9 bases between them. CDR3 DNA: TGTGCCAGCAGCTTAGGGGGCGGGTACCAAGAGACCCAGTACTTC. Translated, it gives CASSLGGGYQETQYF.

This clone was observed a single time. The chain is built from TRBV27 and TRBJ2-7; D is undetermined. V was cut by 6 bases and J by 6 bases, with 21 bases left in between. This CDR3 region has 15 residues. The germline gives CDR1 MNHEY, CDR2 SMNVEV (reference sequence). The CDR3 reads CASRSMRSPPSEQYF. CDR3 nucleotide sequence: TGTGCCAGCAGGTCCATGAGGAGCCCTCCGTCCGAGCAGTACTTC.

Concerning this clone itself: Other DNA sequences within the sample encode an identical CDR3. The chain joins TRBV12-3 or TRBV12-4 to TRBJ2-3; D is uncertain. The length of the CDR3 is 12 residues. The V end was cut by 3 bases, the J end by 2 bases, with 3 bases between. CDR3 residues: CASSFSTDTQYF. The CDR3 DNA reads as TGTGCCAGCAGTTTTTCCACAGATACGCAGTATTTT.

The V and J genes are TRBV27 and TRBJ1-2; 7 bases line up with TRBD1. Germline CDR1 MNHEY, CDR2 SMNVEV (reference sequence). There are 15 residues in the CDR3. Trimming cost V 1 base and J 7 bases; bases outside gene matches: 9. The CDR3 sequence: CASSLFTGERAGYTF. As DNA, the CDR3 is TGTGCCAGCAGTTTATTCACAGGGGAACGCGCTGGCTACACCTTC.

The J gene is TRBJ2-1, the V gene TRBV7-2; 8 bases match TRBD2. Germline trimming cut 0 bases from V and 6 bases from J; bases unmatched to any gene: 4. Germline assignment: CDR1 SGHTA and CDR2 FQGNSA. This CDR3 has 15 residues. The CDR3 DNA reads as TGTGCCAGCAGCTTAGCAGCGGGAGAGTTCAATGAGCAGTTCTTC. Amino acids: CASSLAAGEFNEQFF. The whole variable domain, remainder taken from reference TRBV7-2 and TRBJ2-1, is GAGVSQSPSNKVTEKGKDVELRCDPISGHTALYWYRQSLGQGLEFLIYFQGNSAPDKSGLPSDRFSAERTGGSVSTLTIQRTQQEDSAVYLCASSLAAGEFNEQFFGPGTRLTVL.

This rearrangement joins TRBV6-5 to TRBJ2-2, with D perhaps matching TRBD1 (5 bases). The germline CDR1 and CDR2 sequences are MNHEY and SVGAGI. V lost 8 bases and J lost 6, with 16 bases in between. This CDR3 has 14 residues. The chain's CDR3 is CASRPLGAAGELFF. DNA of the CDR3: TGTGCCAGCCGTCCCCTAGGGGCGGCCGGGGAGCTGTTTTTT.